The 20 T cell receptor beta chains listed next were all sequenced from one sample in a study of regulatory T cells in long-lasting Graves disease. Time point specified: persistent/refractory GD, antithyroid drugs over 5 years with positive TRAb. The TCR library used RNA extracted from PBMCs. According to the study, TCR beta libraries were built with iRepertoire HTBI primers and CDR3-region Arm-PCR. TCRdb passed the multiplex PCR reads through MiXCR, listing each CDR3 protein once. The sample contains around 500,000 distinct CDR3 sequences, about 20% of which appear only once. Sequences were derived from peripheral blood mononuclear cells (PBMCs), sampled when the disease was refractory, from a patient treated with antithyroid drugs. These receptors came from a female donor with Graves disease.

Ten or more counts support this clonotype. This rearrangement joins TRBV2 to TRBJ1-5; a weak D match, TRBD1 (5 bases). Per germline, CDR1 SNHLY and CDR2 FYNNEI. Between the trimmed V and J ends, which lost 4 bases and 6 bases, there was a span of 10 bases. The CDR3 is 13 residues long. CDR3 nucleotides: TGTGCCAGCAGTGTCCAGGGATCTCAGCCCCAGCATTTT. Translating gives CASSVQGSQPQHF.

The V and J genes are TRBV7-2 and TRBJ2-7; 9 positions agree with TRBD2. The ends lost 2 bases at V and 0 bases at J; junction bases unmatched: 5. Germline V gene lookup returns CDR1 SGHTA and CDR2 FQGNSA. This CDR3 is built from 16 residues. CDR3 protein: CASSLSAGGSSYEQYF. DNA of the CDR3: TGTGCCAGCAGCTTATCCGCGGGAGGGAGCTCCTACGAGCAGTACTTC.

The chain joins TRBV28 to TRBJ2-7, with D possibly TRBD2 on 6 matching bases. CDR3 length: 14 residues. Germline assignment: CDR1 MDHEN and CDR2 SYDVKM. The V gene lost 5 bases and the J gene lost 5 bases, with 16 bases spanning the gap. This CDR3 reads CASSPTGAPHEQYF. DNA of the CDR3: TGTGCCAGCAGTCCAACGGGAGCTCCCCACGAGCAGTACTTC. Based on the CDR3 plus reference TRBV28 and TRBJ2-7, the full variable domain is DVKVTQSSRYLVKRTGEKVFLECVQDMDHENMFWYRQDPGLGLRLIYFSYDVKMKEKGDIPEGYSVSREKKERFSLILESASTNQTSMYLCASSPTGAPHEQYFGPGTRLTVT.

The chain employs TRBV10-2 and TRBJ2-5; D is possibly TRBD1 (6 bases). In germline, CDR1 is WSHSY, CDR2 SAAADI. V gave up 10 bases and J gave up 5 bases, with 29 bases separating them. This CDR3 spans 17 amino acids. This chain's CDR3 is CANRQEYFYAPVETQYF. CDR3 sequence (DNA): TGCGCCAACCGACAGGAGTATTTCTACGCCCCTGTGGAGACCCAGTACTTC.

About this clonotype: A far larger clone is one base from this, pointing to a likely read error. The gene calls are TRBV7-2 and TRBJ2-5; unclear D gene. The germline V gene has CDR1 SGHTA and CDR2 FQGNSA. The CDR3 extends over 15 amino acids. In DNA form, the CDR3 reads TGTGCCGGCAGCTTAGTGGGGTCGTACCAAGAGACCCAGTACTTC. Protein: CAGSLVGSYQETQYF.

The V and J genes are TRBV3-1 and TRBJ1-6; 9 positions match TRBD1. Germline assignment: CDR1 LGHDT and CDR2 YNNKEL (reference sequence). Germline trimming cut 4 bases from V and 8 bases from J; bases unmatched to any gene: 3. The CDR3 is made up of 14 amino acids. This CDR3 is CASSPQGADSPLHF. In DNA form, the CDR3 reads TGTGCCAGCAGCCCACAGGGGGCGGATTCACCCCTCCACTTT.

There are many counts of this clonotype. This chain uses TRBV7-9 with TRBJ2-7, with D unresolved. Germline CDR1 is SEHNR and CDR2 is FQNEAQ (reference sequence). Trimming took off 0 bases at V and 3 bases at J, with 15 bases between the two ends. The CDR3 consists of 16 residues. CDR3 in DNA: TGTGCCAGCAGCTTAGCAACTACATCCAGTTTCTACGAGCAGTACTTC. Translating it yields CASSLATTSSFYEQYF.

The chain links TRBV18 to TRBJ2-7; D possibly corresponds to TRBD2 (6 bases). Germline values: CDR1 KGHSH, CDR2 LQKENI. The V gene lost 1 base and the J gene lost 4 bases, with 26 bases spanning the gap. The CDR3 is made up of 19 amino acids. This chain's CDR3 is CASSPLAGTLPSSAYEQYF. The CDR3 DNA reads as TGTGCCAGCTCACCACTGGCCGGGACTCTCCCATCATCAGCTTACGAGCAGTACTTC.

This clonotype was counted many times. The chain is built from TRBV2 and TRBJ1-1; D gene uncertain. The length of the CDR3 is 13 residues. Germline assignment: CDR1 SNHLY and CDR2 FYNNEI. V gave up 7 bases and J gave up 0 bases, with 9 bases separating them. This CDR3 is CASTTGMNTEAFF. The CDR3, as DNA: TGTGCCAGCACGACCGGGATGAACACTGAAGCTTTCTTT.

This sequence joins TRBV5-1 and TRBJ2-1, with D perhaps TRBD2 (6 bases). Trimming took off 2 bases at V and 5 bases at J, with 11 bases between the two ends. The CDR3 length is 14 residues. Germline V lookup: CDR1 SGHRS, CDR2 YFSETQ. The CDR3 here is CASSFAGINNEQFF. CDR3 bases: TGCGCCAGCAGCTTCGCGGGAATCAACAATGAGCAGTTCTTC.

In its sample, this clonotype was seen a few times. The chain combines TRBV27 with TRBJ1-3; maybe TRBD1 (6 bases). From germline, CDR1 is MNHEY and CDR2 SMNVEV (reference sequence). Trimming removed 7 bases from V and 4 bases from J, with 23 bases in between. The CDR3 extends over 17 amino acids. Here the CDR3 DNA reads TGTGCCAGCACCTCCCCTGGGAGGGGGGCTGGGGGAAACACCATATATTTT. It codes for CASTSPGRGAGGNTIYF.

The V call is TRBV6-2 or TRBV6-3, the J call TRBJ2-4; D is unclear. V lost 6 bases and J lost 0, with 24 bases in between. The CDR3 is 19 residues long. Germline values: CDR1 MNHEY, CDR2 SVGEGT. The DNA of the CDR3 is TGTGCCAGCAGCCCACCGCCAAATTGGGTACCTCTAGCCAAAAACATTCAGTACTTC. The encoded protein is CASSPPPNWVPLAKNIQYF.

This clonotype was picked up a small number of times. The CDR3 DNA reads as TGTGCCAGCAGTGATTTAAGTTCCTACGAGCAGTACTTC. It encodes CASSDLSSYEQYF. This chain uses TRBV27 with TRBJ2-7; D gene unclear. V was shortened by 5 bases and J by 1 base, with 9 bases between the two germline ends. The CDR3 sequence is 13 residues long. Germline V lookup: CDR1 MNHEY, CDR2 SMNVEV (reference sequence).

The chain employs TRBV27 and TRBJ1-6; D remains ambiguous. Germline CDR1 reads MNHEY; CDR2 reads SMNVEV (reference sequence). V was shortened by 8 bases and J by 0 bases, with 11 bases between the two germline ends. CDR3 length equals 15 residues. The CDR3 coding sequence is TGTGCCAGCTCGGCTCAAAGCTCCTATAATTCACCCCTCCACTTT. It yields the protein CASSAQSSYNSPLHF.

This chain links TRBV7-9 with TRBJ1-2; D possibly corresponds to TRBD1 (5 bases). Germline V lookup: CDR1 SEHNR, CDR2 FQNEAQ (reference sequence). V shed 3 bases and J shed 6 bases, with 14 bases lying between them. This CDR3 is 14 amino acids long. The CDR3 bases are TGTGCCAGCAGCTTGATTGACAGAAATCATGGCTACACCTTC. The encoded protein is CASSLIDRNHGYTF.

The rearrangement uses TRBV7-9 and TRBJ1-2; D gene ambiguous. CDR3 length: 13 residues. V lost 5 bases to trimming and J lost 8 bases, with 15 bases between them. The germline CDR1 and CDR2 sequences are SEHNR and FQNEAQ (reference sequence). The CDR3 region is CASSPLGLWGYTF. The CDR3 coding sequence is TGTGCCAGCAGCCCCCTGGGCCTATGGGGCTACACCTTC.

The chain employs TRBV9 and TRBJ2-5; weak D call: TRBD2 (5 bases). Germline values: CDR1 SGDLS, CDR2 YYNGEE. V gave up 4 bases and J gave up 1 base, with 23 bases separating them. The CDR3 is 18 residues long. The CDR3 here is CASSPVDVSVNVQETQYF. The CDR3 DNA reads as TGTGCCAGCAGCCCAGTGGATGTTAGCGTGAACGTCCAAGAGACCCAGTACTTC.

This clonotype was detected a few times. The V call is TRBV6-2 or TRBV6-3, the J call TRBJ1-6; 7 nucleotides agree with TRBD1. This CDR3 comprises 18 residues. Germline values: CDR1 MNHEY, CDR2 SVGEGT. With V trimmed by 2 bases and J by 0 bases, 7 bases remained unmatched. CDR3 sequence: CASSYPSQGTSYNSPLHF. The CDR3 bases are TGTGCCAGCAGTTACCCCTCACAGGGGACCTCCTATAATTCACCCCTCCACTTT.

The chain links TRBV27 to TRBJ1-2; no clear D. The CDR3 runs 13 residues. Germline values: CDR1 MNHEY, CDR2 SMNVEV (reference sequence). V lost 4 bases and J 5 bases, leaving 11 bases between the germline ends. The DNA for the CDR3 is TGTGCCAGCAGTTCTATGGGGAAATATGGCTACACCTTC. Its translation: CASSSMGKYGYTF.

The gene calls are TRBV6-2 or TRBV6-3 and TRBJ2-1; the D gene could be TRBD1 or TRBD2 (5 bases each). CDR1 and CDR2 from the germline V gene are MNHEY and SVGEGT. CDR3 length: 16 residues. V was cut by 0 bases and J by 0 bases, with 9 bases left in between. For the CDR3, the DNA is TGTGCCAGCAGTTACTCTCCGGGGCCCTCCTACAATGAGCAGTTCTTC. Translation gives CASSYSPGPSYNEQFF.